This TCR beta chain was observed in a study of tumor and adjacent non-tumor tissue in lung cancer. In the study overall: Histology: about 13 adenocarcinoma, a couple of squamous cell carcinoma, 1 small cell lung cancer. Findings and limits, study-wide: TCR diversity was significantly greater in tumor than normal lung tissue. Normal lung showed higher cumulative top 100 clone frequency than tumor.

With regard to this clonotype: What it binds is unknown. The CDR3 does not end in the conserved phenylalanine or tryptophan, so this is likely a read error.

The template was RNA from unsorted bulk tissue. The normal lung tissue was taken more than 3 cm from the tumor edge. TCRbeta libraries were built with three rounds of nested PCR, modified from ARM-PCR. TCRdb redid the calling of the multiplex PCR reads with MiXCR, one entry per CDR3 protein. The table records more than 60,000 distinct CDR3 sequences, roughly 77% of them present only once. This CDR3 is built from 11 residues. The germline gives CDR1 SQVTM, CDR2 ANQGSEA. V was clipped by 8 bases and J by 7 bases, with 14 bases between them. Specimen: distant non-tumor lung tissue. The chain uses TRBV29-1 and TRBJ1-2; D is undetermined. The receptor comes from a man between 60 and 75 years old with non-small cell lung cancer. As DNA, the CDR3 is TGCAGCATATTTGGGCATGGTGGCTACACCCTC. Its protein is CSIFGHGGYTL.